Below are 17 T cell receptor beta chains sequenced from a single sample in a study of cytomegalovirus exposure and HLA in healthy donors. A multiplex PCR was run with 60 Vbeta primers and 13 Jbeta primers. Produced via immunoSEQ multiplex PCR; TCRdb's table is partial and in-frame only. The sample data list around 75,000 clones. Input material: PBMCs. These receptors originate from a boy between 10 and 17 years old in good health and CMV-seronegative.

V usage is TRBV7-9 and J usage is TRBJ2-3; perhaps TRBD2 as D (5 bases). The germline gives CDR1 SEHNR, CDR2 FQNEAQ (reference sequence). V was shortened by 1 base and J by 2 bases, with 7 bases between the two germline ends. This CDR3 is 14 amino acids long. The CDR3 loop is CASSLGTDTDTQYF. CDR3 bases: TGTGCCAGCAGCTTAGGGACTGACACAGATACGCAGTATTTT.

This sequence joins TRBV5-1 and TRBJ2-2; D call uncertain. V lost 1 base, J lost 2 bases, and 12 bases lay in between. The CDR3 contains 16 residues. The germline gives CDR1 SGHRS, CDR2 YFSETQ. The CDR3 protein is CASSLSLAYNTGELFF. For the CDR3, the DNA is TGCGCCAGCAGCTTGTCTCTGGCATATAACACCGGGGAGCTGTTTTTT.

The chain has TRBV5-1 and TRBJ1-3, with 11 bases lining up with TRBD1. Germline CDR1 and CDR2: SGHRS and YFSETQ. V gave up 5 bases and J gave up 4 bases; unmatched junction bases: 5. There are 15 residues in the CDR3. CDR3 region: CASRRDRGKGNTIYF. The CDR3 coding sequence is TGCGCCAGCAGGCGGGACAGGGGGAAAGGAAACACCATATATTTT.

CDR3 nucleotides: TGTGCCAGTAGTATCAGCGGGAGTTTGGGGAGGGATGAGCAGTTCTTC. Translated, it gives CASSISGSLGRDEQFF. V is TRBV19 and J is TRBJ2-1, with TRBD2 matching over 8 bases. Germline lookup yields CDR1 LNHDA and CDR2 SQIVND (reference sequence). Losses at the gene ends were 3 bases for V and 8 bases for J; bases not matched to a gene: 12. CDR3 length: 16 amino acids.

The V and J genes are TRBV27 and TRBJ2-7; the D gene is possibly TRBD2 (6 bases). The germline V gene encodes CDR1 MNHEY and CDR2 SMNVEV (reference sequence). The CDR3 covers 15 residues. With 3 bases removed from V and 6 bases from J, the gap between germline ends came to 18 bases. This CDR3 is CASSFLASDPFEQYF. The CDR3 bases are TGTGCCAGCAGTTTTTTGGCTAGCGATCCGTTCGAGCAGTACTTC.

The V and J genes are TRBV4-1 and TRBJ2-2, with D possibly being TRBD1 (6 bases). Trimming took 3 bases from V and 0 from J, leaving 17 bases between them. Germline V gene data show CDR1 as MGHRA and CDR2 as YSYEKL. CDR3 length: 18 amino acids. CDR3 in DNA: TGCGCCAGCAGCCAGCGTGTACAGGGAGACGCGAACACCGGGGAGCTGTTTTTT. It encodes CASSQRVQGDANTGELFF.

This chain uses TRBV5-8 with TRBJ2-7; D gene uncertain. The CDR3 is 12 amino acids. Germline lookup yields CDR1 SGHTS and CDR2 YDEGEE. Trimming pared 6 bases from V and 1 base from J, leaving 8 bases between. CDR3 DNA sequence: TGTGCCAGCATCCAGGCATCCTACGAGCAGTACTTC. It translates to CASIQASYEQYF.

V and J are TRBV15 and TRBJ2-1, with 10 positions matching TRBD2. CDR1 LNHNV and CDR2 YYDKDF come from the germline V gene (reference sequence). CDR3 size: 15 residues. Losses at the gene ends were 1 base for V and 9 bases for J; bases not matched to a gene: 6. The CDR3 coding sequence is TGTGCCACCAGCAGAGTGGCTAGCGGGAGAGGTGAGCAGTTCTTC. It codes for CATSRVASGRGEQFF.

This rearrangement joins TRBV11-3 to TRBJ1-1; no clear D. Trimming shortened V by 7 bases and J by 0 bases, and 12 bases separated the two germline ends. The CDR3 has 14 residues. Germline-derived CDR1 and CDR2 are SGHNT and YENEEA. The CDR3 reads CASTQTIMNTEAFF. The CDR3, as DNA: TGTGCCAGCACCCAGACAATCATGAACACTGAAGCTTTCTTT. Supplemented by reference TRBV11-3 and TRBJ1-1, the full variable domain reads EAGVVQSPRYKIIEKKQPVAFWCNPISGHNTLYWYLQNLGQGPELLIRYENEEAVDDSQLPKDRFSAERLKGVDSTLKIQPAELGDSAVYLCASTQTIMNTEAFFGQGTRLTVV.

This chain uses TRBV5-1 with TRBJ1-3; D is possibly TRBD1 (6 bases). The CDR3 sequence is 14 residues long. Germline loops: CDR1 SGHRS, CDR2 YFSETQ. Trimming removed 4 bases at V and 3 bases at J, with 11 bases between. Here the CDR3 DNA reads TGCGCCAGCAGCCTTGGACAGATTGGAAACACCATATATTTT. Its protein product is CASSLGQIGNTIYF.

The gene calls are TRBV4-3 and TRBJ1-1, with TRBD1 matching 8 bases. The length of the CDR3 is 15 residues. Germline-derived CDR1 and CDR2 are LGHNA and YSLEER. The trim removed 0 bases at V and 3 bases at J, leaving 3 bases unmatched. This CDR3 is CASSQDRGRDTEAFF. DNA for the CDR3: TGCGCCAGCAGCCAAGACAGGGGGCGCGACACTGAAGCTTTCTTT.

The chain links TRBV7-3 to TRBJ1-1, with D maybe TRBD1 (5 bases). Germline V gene sequence: CDR1 SGHTA, CDR2 FQGTGA. This CDR3 contains 15 residues. With 7 bases removed from V and 3 bases from J, the gap between germline ends came to 18 bases. DNA of the CDR3: TGTGCCAGCACCTTCCTCAGGGATTGGGACACTGAAGCTTTCTTT. This translates into CASTFLRDWDTEAFF.

This chain uses TRBV2 with TRBJ2-3; 12 nucleotides agree with TRBD2. The CDR3 contains 15 residues. Germline CDR1 reads SNHLY; CDR2 reads FYNNEI. Unmatched junction bases numbered 5, after V lost 4 bases and J lost 6 bases. CDR3 amino acids: CASSVGLAGRDTQYF. In DNA, the CDR3 is TGTGCCAGCAGTGTTGGACTAGCGGGAAGGGATACGCAGTATTTT. Variable domain in full (rest from reference TRBV2 and TRBJ2-3): EPEVTQTPSHQVTQMGQEVILRCVPISNHLYFYWYRQILGQKVEFLVSFYNNEISEKSEIFDDQFSVERPDGSNFTLKIRSTKLEDSAMYFCASSVGLAGRDTQYFGPGTRLTVL.

The chain recombines TRBV28 with TRBJ2-3; TRBD2 matches 10 bases. Germline CDR1 MDHEN, CDR2 SYDVKM. V was clipped by 3 bases and J by 2 bases; unmatched bases: 5. CDR3 length equals 16 residues. The CDR3: CASSFWTSGHTDTQYF. CDR3 DNA: TGTGCCAGCAGTTTCTGGACTAGCGGTCACACAGATACGCAGTATTTT.

The rearrangement joins TRBV9 to TRBJ1-1; weak D call: TRBD1 (5 bases). This CDR3 contains 17 residues. CDR1 is SGDLS, CDR2 YYNGEE, per germline. The V end was cut by 0 bases, the J end by 0 bases, with 15 bases between. This CDR3 reads CASSVDGGARMNTEAFF. The DNA of the CDR3 is TGTGCCAGCAGCGTAGACGGAGGGGCTCGGATGAACACTGAAGCTTTCTTT.

This chain connects TRBV6-1 to TRBJ2-3; 7 bases fit TRBD2. Germline V CDR1 and CDR2: MNHNS, SASEGT. The CDR3 length is 14 residues. The ends lost 5 bases at V and 9 bases at J; junction bases unmatched: 11. CDR3: CASSRPGLTSTQYF. CDR3 sequence (DNA): TGTGCCAGCAGTAGACCGGGACTAACGAGCACGCAGTATTTT.

This chain uses TRBV5-1 with TRBJ2-7, with 13 bases fitting TRBD2. This CDR3 is built from 16 residues. Trimming removed 0 bases from V and 3 bases from J; junction bases left unmatched: 3. Germline values: CDR1 SGHRS, CDR2 YFSETQ. The CDR3 nucleotides read TGCGCCAGCAGCTTGGCTCGGACTAGCGGGAGCTACGAGCAGTACTTC. As protein: CASSLARTSGSYEQYF.